This T cell receptor (beta chain) is from a study of tumor-infiltrating lymphocytes in primary liver carcinoma. Whole-study context: There were roughly 3.5 to 7.5 million productive TCRbeta reads per sample, a yield similar across tissue types.

With respect to this clonotype: Its antigen remains unknown. No DNA is shown, since the ends of the CDR3 on it are uncertain; the CDR3 is the one TCRdb lists.

The CDR3 extends over 15 residues, inclusive of both ends. Germline values: CDR1 SGHRS, CDR2 YFSETQ. Germline DNA was extracted alongside blood RNA, which was obtained from unsorted whole blood. Peripheral blood, four milliliters, was collected prior to surgery. From around 520 ng of total RNA, TCR beta-specific cDNA was reverse-transcribed using a constant-region primer. Three nested multiplex PCR rounds, a slightly modified ARM-PCR method, built the TCR beta libraries. Use of TRBV1-TRBV30 forward primers with a C-beta reverse primer characterized the first two PCR rounds, which lasted around 11 cycles each. TCRdb re-derived calls from the multiplex PCR reads in MiXCR, one entry per CDR3 protein. Counted here are 310,000 or so distinct CDR3 sequences, roughly two thirds occurring once; the ten biggest clones make up under 8.5%. Findings and caveats of the study: Top-250-clone fractions were significantly higher in tumors than in blood (p = 0.039).

The V call is TRBV5-1, the J call TRBJ2-1; the table's D call, TRBD1, has no DNA check behind it. This clonotype was sampled from a man aged 35-49 years with primary liver carcinoma and hepatitis B virus infection. Sample: peripheral blood. The CDR3 protein is CASTFGQGAYNEHFF.